This T cell receptor (beta chain) was found in a study of blood T cell repertoires in COVID-19. This clone appeared once. There are 17 residues in the CDR3. Trimming took off 5 bases at V and 1 base at J, with 21 bases between the two ends. Germline CDR1 reads KGHSH; CDR2 reads LQKENI. TCRdb's copy holds only in-frame clones and misses some; the assay was immunoSEQ multiplex PCR. The repertoire includes fewer than 250,000 clones, about 85% of them detected once, and about 1.7% sits in the top ten. The rearrangement links TRBV18 to TRBJ2-7; D possibly corresponds to TRBD2 (6 bases). This clonotype was sampled from a man aged 70 or older with acute or convalescent COVID-19. Sequences were obtained from peripheral blood. The DNA of the CDR3 is TGTGCCAGCTCAGCCGATCCGACGGGACTCATTTCCTACGAGCAGTACTTC. Protein sequence: CASSADPTGLISYEQYF. Using reference TRBV18 and TRBJ2-7 for the parts outside the CDR3, the full variable domain is NAGVMQNPRHLVRRRGQEARLRCSPMKGHSHVYWYRQLPEEGLKFMVYLQKENIIDESGMPKERFSAEFPKEGPSILRIQQVVRGDSAAYFCASSADPTGLISYEQYFGPGTRLTVT.